Listed below are T cell receptor beta chains from one sample, sequenced in a study of CD8 T cells in Susac syndrome. TCRdb re-derived calls from the immunoSEQ multiplex PCR reads in MiXCR, one entry per CDR3 protein. Altogether 160,000 or so distinct CDR3 sequences are present, approximately 94% being singletons, with the ten largest covering 0.1% to 0.12%. Sequencing was done on a sample of CD4+ T cells from PBMCs. These receptor sequences come from a human donor with Susac syndrome. The CDR3 runs from the conserved cysteine through the conserved F or W. The order of the fields is D gene, clone size, J gene, V gene, CDR3 protein, CDR3 DNA. The D gene is left open where the match is weak. Clone size appears in some rows only: once, few, many, or a class for an expanded clone.

.	.	TRBJ2-7	TRBV7-2	CASSQDPSSYEQYF	TGTGCCAGCAGCCAGGACCCGAGCTCCTACGAGCAGTACTTC
TRBD2	.	TRBJ2-5	TRBV20-1	CSAREILAGGQGETQYF	TGCAGTGCTAGAGAAATCTTAGCGGGGGGGCAAGGAGAGACCCAGTACTTC
.	.	TRBJ2-1	TRBV15	CATSRSYNEQFF	TGTGCCACCAGCAGGAGCTATAATGAGCAGTTCTTC
TRBD1	once	TRBJ1-1	TRBV5-4	CASSYGQGDTEAFF	TGTGCCAGCAGTTACGGACAGGGCGACACTGAAGCTTTCTTT
TRBD1	.	TRBJ1-2	TRBV5-4	CASSEGQGANYGYTF	TGTGCCAGCAGCGAGGGACAGGGGGCTAACTATGGCTACACCTTC
.	.	TRBJ1-5	TRBV2	CASSERDGNQPQHF	TGTGCCAGCAGTGAAAGGGACGGCAATCAGCCCCAGCATTTT
TRBD1	.	TRBJ2-5	TRBV5-1	CASSLGTGGNRETQYF	TGCGCCAGCAGCTTGGGGACAGGGGGCAATCGGGAGACCCAGTACTTC
TRBD2	.	TRBJ2-1	TRBV20-1	CSATALAGTHNEQFF	TGCAGTGCTACGGCGCTAGCGGGCACACACAATGAGCAGTTCTTC
.	.	TRBJ1-2	TRBV15	CATSRDFSGYTF	TGTGCCACCAGCAGAGATTTCAGCGGCTACACCTTC
.	.	TRBJ2-3	TRBV28	CASSRTGPDTQYF	TGTGCCAGCAGCCGAACTGGCCCCGATACGCAGTATTTT
.	.	TRBJ2-7	TRBV29-1	CSVEVVDRSYEQYF	TGCAGCGTTGAAGTGGTGGACAGATCCTACGAGCAGTACTTC
TRBD1	few	TRBJ1-5	TRBV7-8	CASSLPGQRDQPQHF	TGTGCCAGCAGCTTGCCGGGACAGCGAGATCAGCCCCAGCATTTT
TRBD2	.	TRBJ2-1	TRBV4-3	CASSQASAGLAGGEQFF	TGCGCCAGCAGCCAAGCTTCCGCTGGTCTAGCGGGAGGTGAGCAGTTCTTC
.	.	TRBJ1-1	TRBV30	CAWNKAADTEAFF	TGTGCCTGGAATAAGGCCGCGGACACTGAAGCTTTCTTT
TRBD2	.	TRBJ2-1	TRBV20-1	CSANSLAGGPHEQFF	TGCAGTGCTAATTCACTAGCGGGGGGGCCCCATGAGCAGTTCTTC
.	.	TRBJ2-1	TRBV3-1	CASSQVLTSKQFF	TGTGCCAGCAGCCAAGTCCTGACATCGAAGCAGTTCTTC
TRBD1	once	TRBJ1-1	TRBV29-1	CSTSGTGAFF	TGCAGCACCTCCGGGACAGGAGCTTTCTTT
.	.	TRBJ1-5	TRBV9	CASSFGLSNQPQHF	TGTGCCAGCAGCTTCGGCCTTAGCAATCAGCCCCAGCATTTT
TRBD1	.	TRBJ1-1	TRBV11-2	CASSPTGIPGTEAFF	TGTGCCAGCAGCCCGACAGGGATACCGGGCACTGAAGCTTTCTTT
.	.	TRBJ2-1	TRBV3-1	CASSEGVVYEQFF	TGTGCCAGCAGCGAGGGTGTAGTGTATGAGCAGTTCTTC
.	.	TRBJ2-5	TRBV6-2/TRBV6-3	CASTGGPRKQETQYF	TGTGCCAGCACCGGGGGACCACGTAAACAAGAGACCCAGTACTTC
.	.	TRBJ2-2	TRBV11-2	CASSFLSNTGELFF	TGTGCCAGCAGCTTTCTGTCAAACACCGGGGAGCTGTTTTTT
.	.	TRBJ2-5	TRBV25-1	CASGRGQETQYF	TGTGCCAGCGGTCGAGGTCAAGAGACCCAGTACTTC
.	.	TRBJ2-7	TRBV7-9	CASSLVEYEQYF	TGTGCCAGCAGCTTAGTAGAATACGAGCAGTACTTC
.	.	TRBJ1-1	TRBV3-1	CASSQALTTLNTEAFF	TGTGCCAGCAGCCAAGCCCTCACCACGTTGAACACTGAAGCTTTCTTT
TRBD2	.	TRBJ2-5	TRBV29-1	CSVGEGETQYF	TGCAGCGTTGGGGAGGGGGAGACCCAGTACTTC
.	.	TRBJ1-1	TRBV19	CASSIGQTNTEAFF	TGTGCCAGTAGTATCGGGCAAACGAACACTGAAGCTTTCTTT
.	.	TRBJ2-7	TRBV18	CASSPAYEQYF	TGTGCCAGCAGCCCAGCCTACGAGCAGTACTTC
.	.	TRBJ1-1	TRBV3-1	CASSKRGLGAFF	TGTGCCAGCAGCAAACGAGGTCTGGGAGCTTTCTTT
.	.	TRBJ2-3	TRBV11-2	CASSLGQALTDTQYF	TGTGCCAGCAGCTTAGGACAGGCCCTCACAGATACGCAGTATTTT
.	.	TRBJ1-5	TRBV7-9	CASSSQGGRGQPQHF	TGTGCCAGCAGTTCCCAAGGTGGTCGGGGTCAGCCCCAGCATTTT
TRBD1	.	TRBJ1-2	TRBV5-1	CASARDRSYGYTF	TGCGCCAGCGCTCGGGACAGGAGCTATGGCTACACCTTC
.	once	TRBJ1-2	TRBV5-1	CASSPGFASGYTF	TGCGCCAGCAGCCCGGGTTTCGCGAGTGGCTACACCTTC
.	once	TRBJ2-7	TRBV29-1	CSASGPSYEQYF	TGCAGCGCCTCTGGACCTTCCTACGAGCAGTACTTC
.	.	TRBJ2-7	TRBV30	CAWSLGYREGQYF	TGTGCCTGGTCATTGGGTTACCGGGAAGGGCAGTACTTC
.	.	TRBJ2-3	TRBV20-1	CSARFRGGDTQYF	TGCAGTGCTAGGTTCAGGGGGGGTGACACGCAGTATTTT
TRBD1	.	TRBJ1-1	TRBV7-9	CASSIPGTGVGTEAFF	TGTGCCAGCAGCATCCCCGGGACAGGGGTGGGAACTGAAGCTTTCTTT
TRBD1	.	TRBJ2-5	TRBV12-3/TRBV12-4	CASRPDRAETQYF	TGTGCCAGCAGACCGGACAGGGCTGAGACCCAGTACTTC
TRBD2	.	TRBJ2-1	TRBV25-1	CASSGSGGAYNEQFF	TGTGCCAGCAGCGGGAGCGGGGGGGCCTACAATGAGCAGTTCTTC
.	.	TRBJ2-3	TRBV9	CASSVVTAEADTQYF	TGTGCCAGCAGCGTAGTAACAGCTGAGGCAGATACGCAGTATTTT
.	.	TRBJ2-5	TRBV20-1	CGGTFQETQYF	TGCGGAGGGACATTTCAAGAGACCCAGTACTTC
TRBD1	.	TRBJ1-3	TRBV19	CASSPRDRGYGNTIYF	TGTGCCAGTAGTCCCCGGGACAGGGGATATGGAAACACCATATATTTT